The T cell receptor (beta chain) described here comes from a study of T cell clones after liver transplantation. Trimming stripped 5 bases from V and 3 bases from J, with 24 bases between. Per the germline V gene, CDR1 is SGHRS and CDR2 is YFSETQ. This CDR3 is built from 17 residues. The data were produced by immunoSEQ multiplex PCR, yet TCRdb's version contains in-frame clones alone and is incomplete. Of about 15,000 clones listed, more than 65% are singletons. This chain connects TRBV5-1 to TRBJ2-7; D ambiguous. The TCR comes from a human patient who received a liver transplant. Certain T cells may be donor cells from the graft. This sample comprised CD8+ T cells from blood, obtained approximately 50 months after liver transplant. Here the CDR3 reads CASRAENHLSSYYEQYF. CDR3 bases: TGCGCCAGCAGGGCTGAGAACCACCTCTCTTCCTACTACGAGCAGTACTTC.